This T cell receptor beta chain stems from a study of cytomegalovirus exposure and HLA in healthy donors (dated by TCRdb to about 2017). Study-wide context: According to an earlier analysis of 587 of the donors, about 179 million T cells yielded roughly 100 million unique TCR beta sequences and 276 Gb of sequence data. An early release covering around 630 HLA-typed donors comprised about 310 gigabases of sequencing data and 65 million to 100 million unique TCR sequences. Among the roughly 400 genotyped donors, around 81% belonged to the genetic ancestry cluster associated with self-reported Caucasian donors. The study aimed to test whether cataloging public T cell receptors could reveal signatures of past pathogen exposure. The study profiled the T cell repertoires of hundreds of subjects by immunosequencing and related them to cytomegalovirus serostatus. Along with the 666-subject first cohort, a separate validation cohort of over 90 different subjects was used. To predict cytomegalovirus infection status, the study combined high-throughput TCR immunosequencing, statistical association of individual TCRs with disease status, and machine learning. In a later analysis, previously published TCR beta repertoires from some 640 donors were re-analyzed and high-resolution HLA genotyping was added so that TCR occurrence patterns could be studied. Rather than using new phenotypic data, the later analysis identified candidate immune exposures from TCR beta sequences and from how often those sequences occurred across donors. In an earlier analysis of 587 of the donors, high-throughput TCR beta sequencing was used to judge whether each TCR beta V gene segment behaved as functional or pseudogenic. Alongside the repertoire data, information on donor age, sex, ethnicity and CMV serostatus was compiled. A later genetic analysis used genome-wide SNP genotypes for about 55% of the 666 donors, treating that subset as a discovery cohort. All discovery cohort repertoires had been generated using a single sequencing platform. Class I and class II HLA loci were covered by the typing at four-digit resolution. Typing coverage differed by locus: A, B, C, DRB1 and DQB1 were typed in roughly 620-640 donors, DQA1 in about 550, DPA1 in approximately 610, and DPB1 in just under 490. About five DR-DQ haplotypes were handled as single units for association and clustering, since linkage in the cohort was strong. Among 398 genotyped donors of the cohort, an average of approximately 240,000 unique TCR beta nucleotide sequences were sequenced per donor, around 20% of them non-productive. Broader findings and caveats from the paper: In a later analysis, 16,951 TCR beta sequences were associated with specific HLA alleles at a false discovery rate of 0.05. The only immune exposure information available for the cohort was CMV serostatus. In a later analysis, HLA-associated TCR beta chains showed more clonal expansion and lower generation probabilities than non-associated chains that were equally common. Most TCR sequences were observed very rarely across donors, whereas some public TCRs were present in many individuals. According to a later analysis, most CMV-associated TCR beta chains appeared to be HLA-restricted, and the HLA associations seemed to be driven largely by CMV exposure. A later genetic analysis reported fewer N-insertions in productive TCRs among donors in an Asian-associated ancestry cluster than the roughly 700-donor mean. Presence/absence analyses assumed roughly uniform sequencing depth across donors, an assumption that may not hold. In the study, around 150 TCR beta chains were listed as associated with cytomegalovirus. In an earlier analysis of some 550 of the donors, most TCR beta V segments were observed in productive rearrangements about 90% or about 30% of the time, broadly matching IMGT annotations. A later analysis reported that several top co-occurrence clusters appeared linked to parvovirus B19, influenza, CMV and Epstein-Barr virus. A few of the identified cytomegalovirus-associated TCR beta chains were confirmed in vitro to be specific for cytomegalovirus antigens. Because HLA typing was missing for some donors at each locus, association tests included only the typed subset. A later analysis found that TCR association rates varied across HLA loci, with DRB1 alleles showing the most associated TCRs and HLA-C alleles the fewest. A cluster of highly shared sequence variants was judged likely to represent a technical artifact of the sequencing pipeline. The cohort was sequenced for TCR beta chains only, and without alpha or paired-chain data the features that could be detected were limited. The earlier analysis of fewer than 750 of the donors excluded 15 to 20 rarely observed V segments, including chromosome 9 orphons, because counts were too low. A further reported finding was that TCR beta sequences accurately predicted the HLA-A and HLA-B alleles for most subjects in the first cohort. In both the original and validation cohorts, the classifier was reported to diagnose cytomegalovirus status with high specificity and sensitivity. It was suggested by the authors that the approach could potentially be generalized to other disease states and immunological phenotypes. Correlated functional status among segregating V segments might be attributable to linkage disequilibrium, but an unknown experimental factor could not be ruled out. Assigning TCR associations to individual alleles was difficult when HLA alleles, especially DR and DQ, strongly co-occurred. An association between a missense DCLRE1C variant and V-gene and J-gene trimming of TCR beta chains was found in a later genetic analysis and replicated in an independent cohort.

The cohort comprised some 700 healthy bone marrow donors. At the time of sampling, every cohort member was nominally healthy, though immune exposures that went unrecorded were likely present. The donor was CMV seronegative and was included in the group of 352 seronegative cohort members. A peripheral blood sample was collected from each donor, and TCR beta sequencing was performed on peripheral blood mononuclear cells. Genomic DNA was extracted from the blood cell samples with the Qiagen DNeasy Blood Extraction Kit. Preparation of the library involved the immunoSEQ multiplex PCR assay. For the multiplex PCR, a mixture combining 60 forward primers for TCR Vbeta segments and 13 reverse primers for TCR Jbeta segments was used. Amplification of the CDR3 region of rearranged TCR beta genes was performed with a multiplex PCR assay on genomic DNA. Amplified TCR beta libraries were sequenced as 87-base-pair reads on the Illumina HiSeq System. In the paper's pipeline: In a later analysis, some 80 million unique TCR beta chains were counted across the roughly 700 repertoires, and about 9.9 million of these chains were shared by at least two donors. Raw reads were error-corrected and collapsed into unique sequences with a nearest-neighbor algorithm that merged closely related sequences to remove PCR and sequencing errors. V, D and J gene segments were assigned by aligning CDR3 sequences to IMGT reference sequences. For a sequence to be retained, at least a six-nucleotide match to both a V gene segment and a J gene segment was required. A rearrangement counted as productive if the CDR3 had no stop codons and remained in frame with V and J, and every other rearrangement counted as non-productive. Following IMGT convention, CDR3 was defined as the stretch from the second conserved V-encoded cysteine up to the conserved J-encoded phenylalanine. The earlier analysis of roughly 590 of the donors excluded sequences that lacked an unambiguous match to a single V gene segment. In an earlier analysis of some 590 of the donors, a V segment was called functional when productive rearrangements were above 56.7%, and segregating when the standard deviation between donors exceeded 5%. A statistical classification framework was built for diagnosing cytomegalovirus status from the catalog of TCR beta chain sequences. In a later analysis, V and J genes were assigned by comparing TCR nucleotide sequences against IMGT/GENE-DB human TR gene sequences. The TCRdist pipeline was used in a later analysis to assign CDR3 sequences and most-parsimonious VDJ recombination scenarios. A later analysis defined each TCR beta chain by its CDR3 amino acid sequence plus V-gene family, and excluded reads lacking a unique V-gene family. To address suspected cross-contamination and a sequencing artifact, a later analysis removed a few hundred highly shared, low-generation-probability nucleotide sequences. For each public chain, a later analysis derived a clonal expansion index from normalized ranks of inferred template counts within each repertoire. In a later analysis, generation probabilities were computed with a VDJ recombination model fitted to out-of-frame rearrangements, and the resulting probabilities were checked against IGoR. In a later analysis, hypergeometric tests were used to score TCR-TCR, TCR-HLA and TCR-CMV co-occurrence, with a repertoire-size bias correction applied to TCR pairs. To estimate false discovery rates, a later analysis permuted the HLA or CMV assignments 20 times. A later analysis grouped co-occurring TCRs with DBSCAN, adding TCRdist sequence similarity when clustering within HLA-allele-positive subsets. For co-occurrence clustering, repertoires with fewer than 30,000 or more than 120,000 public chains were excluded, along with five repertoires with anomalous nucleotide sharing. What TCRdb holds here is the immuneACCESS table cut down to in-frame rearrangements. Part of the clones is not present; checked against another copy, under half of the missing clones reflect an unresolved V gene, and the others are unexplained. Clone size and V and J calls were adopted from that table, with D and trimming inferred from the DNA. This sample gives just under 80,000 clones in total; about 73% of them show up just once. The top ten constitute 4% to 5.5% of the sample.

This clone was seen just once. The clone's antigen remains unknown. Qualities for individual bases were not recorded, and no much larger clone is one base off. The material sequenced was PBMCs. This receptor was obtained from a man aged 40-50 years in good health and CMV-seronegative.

The CDR3 is CASSDRGRGAFF. The DNA sequence is given as TGTGCCAGCAGCGACAGGGGGCGAGGGGCTTTCTTT. The chain links TRBV9 with TRBJ1-1; TRBD1 aligns with 9 central bases. Trimming removed 3 bases from V and 11 bases from J; the gene matches leave 5 bases unexplained. The CDR3 measures 12 amino acids from cysteine to phenylalanine. This entry keeps only the CDR3 DNA: 36 bases, framed from base 1. The germline V gene supplies CDR1 SGDLS and CDR2 YYNGEE.